This TCR beta chain was found in a study of spatial heterogeneity in lung cancer. Whole-study findings and limits: One measure, the expanded intratumoral alpha and beta TCR count, tracked tumor mutation counts.

Using its own MiXCR run on the 5' RACE reads, TCRdb lists one record per CDR3 protein. Of 9,500 to 12,000 distinct CDR3 sequences in the sample, 7.9% were seen once. Time point noted: sample taken at primary tumor resection. On this clonotype itself: Its specificity is unknown. This beta chain turned up in a library designed for alpha chains; as an off-target read, its abundance says little.

The source was lung tumor tissue, collected at surgery. This TCR came from a female donor with early-stage non-small cell lung cancer.

This CDR3 reads CAWTGTSYEQYF. In DNA, the CDR3 is TGTGCCTGGACAGGGACCTCCTACGAGCAGTACTTC. The V gene is TRBV30, the J gene TRBJ2-7; D assignment may be TRBD1 or TRBD2 (5 bases each). The V end was cut by 4 bases, the J end by 0 bases, with 7 bases between. The CDR3 consists of 12 residues. In germline, CDR1 is GTSNPN, CDR2 SVGIG (reference sequence).